Presented here are 32 T cell receptor beta chains from one specimen sequenced in a study of T-cell memory formation after mild COVID-19. TCRdb redid the calling of the 5' RACE reads with MiXCR, one entry per CDR3 protein. Among roughly 450,000 distinct CDR3 sequences listed, roughly 18% were seen once. The sample taken for sequencing was PBMCs or a T cell subset sorted from them (not recorded which). The receptors were sampled from a man between 18 and 29 years old who had mild COVID-19 (a few samples of this study predate the infection). Cell type and time point are not known.

This clonotype has a handful of counts. This chain joins TRBV29-1 and TRBJ2-1, with 9 bases aligning to TRBD1. Germline-derived CDR1 and CDR2 are SQVTM and ANQGSEA. Trimming cost V 6 bases and J 5 bases; bases outside gene matches: 8. CDR3 length: 14 residues. CDR3 residues: CSVERDRADNEQFF. The CDR3 DNA reads TGCAGCGTAGAAAGGGACAGGGCGGACAATGAGCAGTTCTTC.

This clonotype was seen a few times. The chain carries TRBV12-3 or TRBV12-4 and TRBJ2-5; 9 positions match TRBD2. After removal of 2 bases from V and 7 bases from J, the junction contained 5 bases not matched to a gene. The CDR3 spans 14 residues. CDR3: CASSLTAGGGTQYF. The CDR3 DNA is TGTGCCAGCAGTTTAACAGCGGGGGGTGGGACCCAGTACTTC.

The chain joins TRBV7-9 to TRBJ2-1, with D perhaps TRBD1 (6 bases). The CDR3 contains 15 residues. Trimming shortened V by 7 bases and J by 0 bases, and 13 bases separated the two germline ends. The germline V gene has CDR1 SEHNR and CDR2 FQNEAQ (reference sequence). The CDR3: CASTPRGSSYNEQFF. The CDR3 nucleotides read TGTGCCAGCACCCCCAGGGGTAGCTCCTACAATGAGCAGTTCTTC.

This clonotype came up a few times. J is TRBJ1-5 and V is TRBV24-1; weak D call: TRBD1 (6 bases). The CDR3 length is 19 residues. The ends were cut back, 1 base at V and 5 bases at J, with 23 bases in the middle. Germline CDR1 reads KGHDR; CDR2 reads SFDVKD. CDR3 in DNA: TGTGCCACCAGTGATTTACAGGGAGGGCAGTGGGGTTCGGATCAGCCCCAGCATTTT. Translation: CATSDLQGGQWGSDQPQHF.

This rearrangement joins TRBV28 to TRBJ2-4; D possibly corresponds to TRBD1 (6 bases). Germline V CDR1 and CDR2: MDHEN, SYDVKM. Between the trimmed V and J ends, which lost 8 bases and 1 base, there was a span of 12 bases. There are 14 residues in the CDR3. CDR3 region: CASSYRGAKNIQYF. Here the CDR3 DNA reads TGTGCCAGCTCTTATAGGGGGGCCAAAAACATTCAGTACTTC. Looking up the rest from reference TRBV28 and TRBJ2-4 gives the full variable domain: DVKVTQSSRYLVKRTGEKVFLECVQDMDHENMFWYRQDPGLGLRLIYFSYDVKMKEKGDIPEGYSVSREKKERFSLILESASTNQTSMYLCASSYRGAKNIQYFGAGTRLSVL.

This chain connects TRBV7-8 to TRBJ2-3, with D uncertain. V dropped 4 bases and J dropped 2 bases, with 13 bases sitting between them. This CDR3 is 15 amino acids long. The germline V gene has CDR1 SGHVS and CDR2 FQNEAQ. The CDR3 DNA is TGTGCCAGCAGCTCCCTTCCGGGTGCCACAGATACGCAGTATTTT. It yields the protein CASSSLPGATDTQYF.

This chain connects TRBV9 to TRBJ1-1, with a possible D match to TRBD1 (6 bases). Germline CDR1 is SGDLS and CDR2 is YYNGEE. This CDR3 has 16 residues. Trimming cost V 0 bases and J 4 bases, with 16 bases left between them. This CDR3 is CASSVAPTGGSTEAFF. The CDR3 region has the DNA TGTGCCAGCAGCGTAGCCCCGACAGGCGGGAGCACTGAAGCTTTCTTT.

This chain uses TRBV7-9 with TRBJ2-5, with a weak D call TRBD2 (6 bases). Germline CDR1 and CDR2: SEHNR and FQNEAQ (reference sequence). V was cut by 3 bases and J by 3 bases, with 11 bases left in between. The CDR3 consists of 14 residues. The CDR3 loop reads CASSFVAVKETQYF. In DNA, the CDR3 is TGTGCCAGCAGCTTTGTAGCGGTGAAAGAGACCCAGTACTTC. The full variable domain, completed using reference TRBV7-9 and TRBJ2-5, is DTGVSQNPRHKITKRGQNVTFRCDPISEHNRLYWYRQTLGQGPEFLTYFQNEAQLEKSRLLSDRFSAERPKGSFSTLEIQRTEQGDSAMYLCASSFVAVKETQYFGPGTRLLVL.

This clonotype was seen more than once but under ten times. The chain is built from TRBV7-2 and TRBJ2-5; 11 bases align to TRBD2. Per the germline V gene, CDR1 is SGHTA and CDR2 is FQGNSA. Trimming at V came to 0 bases and at J to 7 bases, leaving 4 bases not matched to a gene. The CDR3 sequence is 15 residues long. The CDR3 coding sequence is TGTGCCAGCAGCTTAGCTAGCGGGGGGGCCCGGACCCAGTACTTC. This sequence encodes CASSLASGGARTQYF.

The gene calls are TRBV7-2 and TRBJ1-3, with D unresolved. Trimming took off 8 bases at V and 2 bases at J, with 13 bases between the two ends. In germline, CDR1 is SGHTA, CDR2 FQGNSA. There are 14 residues in the CDR3. As DNA, the CDR3 is TGTGCCAGCCGTACGGGTATCGCTGGAAACACCATATATTTT. This gives the protein CASRTGIAGNTIYF.

V usage is TRBV7-9 and J usage is TRBJ2-1; 9 bases align to TRBD1. The J segment lost 1 base and the V segment lost 5 bases, leaving 6 bases of the junction unmatched. Germline values: CDR1 SEHNR, CDR2 FQNEAQ (reference sequence). This CDR3 comprises 16 residues. CDR3 in amino acids: CASSATGGWSYNEQFF. The CDR3 nucleotides read TGTGCCAGCAGCGCCACAGGGGGCTGGTCCTACAATGAGCAGTTCTTC.

This clonotype has only a few counts. The chain joins TRBV7-7 to TRBJ2-3; no definite D call. Germline V gene data show CDR1 as SSHAT and CDR2 as FNYEAQ (reference sequence). V shed 4 bases and J shed 0 bases, with 8 bases lying between them. The CDR3 loop spans 14 amino acids. CDR3 loop: CASSSIGSTDTQYF. The CDR3 DNA sequence: TGTGCCAGCAGCTCAATCGGGAGCACAGATACGCAGTATTTT.

This clonotype was seen a single time. The chain recombines TRBV7-6 with TRBJ2-1; 11 nucleotides line up with TRBD2. J gave up 6 bases and V 1 base, and 14 bases lay outside the gene matches. This CDR3 has 19 residues. In germline, CDR1 is SGHVS, CDR2 FNYEAQ. CDR3 sequence (DNA): TGTGCCAGCAGCTTAGTACTTGGGGTAGCGGGGGGGCCTCCCAATGAGCAGTTCTTC. Translation gives CASSLVLGVAGGPPNEQFF.

This clonotype appeared a few times. The chain has TRBV7-2 and TRBJ2-4; a weak D match, TRBD1 (7 bases). The CDR3 loop spans 16 amino acids. V was cut by 4 bases and J by 7 bases, with 20 bases left in between. From germline, CDR1 is SGHTA and CDR2 FQGNSA. The CDR3 is CASSSGGQSLRNIQYF. The DNA for the CDR3 is TGTGCCAGCAGCTCAGGGGGGCAGTCCCTGAGGAACATTCAGTACTTC.

The DNA of the CDR3 is TGTGCCAGCAGTGAAACAAGGTGGAGGGCAACTGAAGCTTTCTTT. Its protein product is CASSETRWRATEAFF. V gene TRBV6-1 combines with J gene TRBJ1-1; D remains unclear. The CDR3 consists of 15 residues. CDR1 MNHNS and CDR2 SASEGT come from the germline V gene. Trimming took off 2 bases at V and 5 bases at J, with 15 bases between the two ends.

This clonotype was counted between two and nine times. The genes are TRBV6-1 and TRBJ2-1; the D is unclear. There are 15 residues in the CDR3. The germline gives CDR1 MNHNS, CDR2 SASEGT. Trimming removed 1 base at V and 0 bases at J, with 7 bases between. The CDR3 nucleotides are TGTGCCAGCAGTGAAGTAGGATTCTCCTACAATGAGCAGTTCTTC. Translating it yields CASSEVGFSYNEQFF.

The V gene is TRBV5-1, the J gene TRBJ2-5; D uncertain. Germline-derived CDR1 and CDR2 are SGHRS and YFSETQ. Trimming took 4 bases from V and 5 from J, leaving 9 bases between them. This CDR3 is 12 amino acids long. The CDR3 DNA is TGCGCCAGCAGCACAGACGAGGAGACCCAGTACTTC. Its translation is CASSTDEETQYF.

There are a few counts of this clonotype. This chain connects TRBV7-3 to TRBJ1-1, with D maybe TRBD1 (6 bases). The CDR3 is 13 residues long. Germline loops: CDR1 SGHTA, CDR2 FQGTGA. V lost 6 bases and J lost 1, with 9 bases in between. The CDR3 bases are TGTGCCAGCAGATTGGGACAGAACACTGAAGCTTTCTTT. This gives the protein CASRLGQNTEAFF.

This clonotype was seen only a few times. The V gene is TRBV4-3, the J gene TRBJ2-1; 7 bases agree with TRBD1. Losses at the gene ends were 1 base for V and 6 bases for J; bases not matched to a gene: 12. Germline V gives CDR1 LGHNA, CDR2 YSLEER. This CDR3 has 17 amino acids. The DNA of the CDR3 is TGCGCCAGCAGCCAAGCCCTCTACCACAGGGGAGCCAATGAGCAGTTCTTC. This encodes CASSQALYHRGANEQFF.

This clonotype was observed a handful of times. The chain joins TRBV19 to TRBJ2-5; 7 bases fit TRBD1. This CDR3 has 14 amino acids. CDR1 is LNHDA and CDR2 is SQIVND in the germline V gene (reference sequence). Trimming at V came to 1 base and at J to 4 bases, leaving 3 bases not matched to a gene. The CDR3 DNA is TGTGCCAGTAGTATAGCCCCAGGGGGAGAGACCCAGTACTTC. Its protein product is CASSIAPGGETQYF.

The V call is TRBV20-1, the J call TRBJ2-2; TRBD1 might be the D (5 bases). CDR1 is DFQATT and CDR2 is SNEGSKA in the germline V gene (reference sequence). The CDR3 sequence is 13 residues long. The germline V and J ends were trimmed by 3 bases and 4 bases, with 9 bases remaining between them. Written as DNA, the CDR3 is TGCAGTGCTAGGACCAGGGTCACCGGGGAGCTGTTTTTT. Residues: CSARTRVTGELFF.

Ten or more counts support this clonotype. This chain connects TRBV6-6 to TRBJ1-3; 7 bases line up with TRBD1. The CDR3 contains 15 residues. Germline V gene sequence: CDR1 MNHNY, CDR2 SVGAGI (reference sequence). V lost 6 bases to trimming and J lost 0 bases; unmatched junction nucleotides: 5. The CDR3 loop reads CASSRGQVSGNTIYF. The CDR3 nucleotides are TGTGCCAGCAGCCGCGGACAGGTCTCTGGAAACACCATATATTTT.

The chain recombines TRBV6-4 with TRBJ2-3; TRBD1 might be the D (6 bases). Germline V gene sequence: CDR1 MRHNA, CDR2 SNTAGT. The CDR3 is made up of 15 amino acids. V lost 8 bases and J 4 bases, leaving 19 bases between the germline ends. CDR3 DNA sequence: TGTGCCAGCGGAGAAGACAGGCGGAACCCAGATACGCAGTATTTT. Residues: CASGEDRRNPDTQYF.

The chain joins TRBV3-1 to TRBJ2-1; 9 bases map to TRBD2. With 3 bases clipped from V and 4 bases from J, the junction kept 4 bases outside the gene matches. Per the germline V gene, CDR1 is LGHDT and CDR2 is YNNKEL (reference sequence). The CDR3 totals 15 residues. The CDR3 reads CASSQVAGVYNEQFF. CDR3 bases: TGTGCCAGCAGCCAGGTAGCGGGGGTTTACAATGAGCAGTTCTTC.

This clonotype occurred a few times. The V call is TRBV19, the J call TRBJ2-3; D call uncertain. Deletions cut 8 bases from V and 1 base from J, with 16 bases between. Germline assignment: CDR1 LNHDA and CDR2 SQIVND (reference sequence). This CDR3 comprises 15 residues. The CDR3 sequence: CASAPPSSGTDTQYF. The CDR3 bases are TGTGCCAGTGCCCCCCCCTCATCCGGCACAGATACGCAGTATTTT.

This clonotype was counted between two and nine times. The chain carries TRBV4-1 and TRBJ2-1, with D hard to call. The CDR3 contains 11 residues. Germline V lookup: CDR1 MGHRA, CDR2 YSYEKL. With 2 bases removed from V and 9 bases from J, the gap between germline ends came to 5 bases. The CDR3 loop is CASSQRGEQFF. CDR3 DNA sequence: TGCGCCAGCAGCCAACGCGGTGAGCAGTTCTTC.

The chain uses TRBV28 and TRBJ1-1; 9 bases match TRBD1. Per germline, CDR1 MDHEN and CDR2 SYDVKM. The ends lost 3 bases at V and 5 bases at J; junction bases unmatched: 4. This CDR3 region has 14 residues. CDR3 sequence (DNA): TGTGCCAGCAGTTTCCCGGACAGGGGAACTGAAGCTTTCTTT. Residues: CASSFPDRGTEAFF. The entire variable domain, with the rest obtained from reference TRBV28 and TRBJ1-1, is as follows: DVKVTQSSRYLVKRTGEKVFLECVQDMDHENMFWYRQDPGLGLRLIYFSYDVKMKEKGDIPEGYSVSREKKERFSLILESASTNQTSMYLCASSFPDRGTEAFFGQGTRLTVV.

Only a few counts were recorded for this clonotype. CDR3 residues: CASSVTGDRGSEAFF. The DNA for the CDR3 is TGTGCCAGCAGCGTAACCGGTGACAGGGGATCTGAAGCTTTCTTT. The chain is built from TRBV9 and TRBJ1-1, with 8 bases fitting TRBD1. This CDR3 is 15 amino acids long. The germline V gene encodes CDR1 SGDLS and CDR2 YYNGEE. After removal of 1 base from V and 6 bases from J, the junction contained 8 bases not matched to a gene.

The V call is TRBV12-3 or TRBV12-4, the J call TRBJ1-2, with 8 bases aligning to TRBD1. This CDR3 spans 13 amino acids. V lost 6 bases and J lost 8; bases outside the gene matches: 8. CDR3 loop: CASSGQGESGYTF. The CDR3 DNA sequence: TGTGCCAGCAGCGGACAGGGAGAATCGGGCTACACCTTC.

V gene TRBV5-1 combines with J gene TRBJ1-1, with TRBD1 matching 8 bases. Trimming removed 4 bases from V and 0 bases from J; junction bases left unmatched: 11. This CDR3 comprises 17 residues. The V gene's germline CDR1 is SGHRS and CDR2 YFSETQ. Here the CDR3 reads CASSQQPGQVMNTEAFF. The CDR3 coding sequence is TGCGCCAGCAGCCAACAACCGGGACAGGTCATGAACACTGAAGCTTTCTTT.

The chain links TRBV10-3 to TRBJ2-5, with D unresolved. The germline V gene encodes CDR1 ENHRY and CDR2 SYGVKD. Trimming shortened V by 0 bases and J by 2 bases, and 7 bases separated the two germline ends. The CDR3 sequence is 14 residues long. The CDR3, as DNA: TGTGCCATCAGTGAGTCAACCCGGCAAGAGACCCAGTACTTC. It translates to CAISESTRQETQYF.

This clonotype was counted only a few times. This chain links TRBV28 with TRBJ1-2; 9 bases are a match to TRBD1. This CDR3 has 15 amino acids. The J segment lost 3 bases and the V segment lost 4 bases, leaving 6 bases of the junction unmatched. The V gene's germline CDR1 is MDHEN and CDR2 SYDVKM. The CDR3 loop reads CASSWTGVEDYGYTF. CDR3 nucleotides: TGTGCCAGCAGTTGGACAGGGGTAGAGGACTATGGCTACACCTTC.